The 31 T cell receptor beta chains below were found in one sample sequenced in a study of shared clonotypes between healthy human individuals. Sequencing was performed with immunoSEQ multiplex PCR; in TCRdb, only in-frame clones are kept and a portion is missing. This repertoire shows fewer than 3 million clones, roughly 92% found once; its top ten account for approximately 0.41%. The specimen sequenced was naive CD4+ T cells from PBMCs. Indicated subset: CD45RA+ positively selected. These receptors all stem from a man in his late teens or twenties in good health. Some clones in this sample may be carry-over from other donors' samples.

This clone was detected once. A much larger clone lies a single base off, so this may be a read error. In the same sample, other DNA sequences code for this CDR3. This chain uses TRBV5-1 with TRBJ2-5, with D uncertain. The germline CDR1 and CDR2 sequences are SGHRS and YFSETQ. Trimming stripped 2 bases from V and 4 bases from J, with 3 bases between. The CDR3 has 11 amino acids. In nucleotides, the CDR3 is TGCGCCAGCAGCTTTCGAGAGACCCAGTACTTC. Protein: CASSFRETQYF.

The chain combines TRBV4-1 with TRBJ2-1; 10 bases are a match to TRBD2. Germline CDR1 and CDR2: MGHRA and YSYEKL. V shed 2 bases and J 7 bases; nucleotides not matched to a gene: 11. The CDR3 is 17 amino acids. The CDR3 DNA reads TGCGCCAGCAGCCAACCCCTTAGCGGGAGGAGGAGAAATGAGCAGTTCTTC. The encoded protein is CASSQPLSGRRRNEQFF.

The genes are TRBV5-1 and TRBJ2-2; 7 bases map to TRBD2. The CDR3 is 16 residues long. The V gene end was trimmed by 0 bases and the J gene end by 7 bases; junction bases not matched to a gene: 9. CDR1 and CDR2 from the germline V gene are SGHRS and YFSETQ. The CDR3 DNA sequence: TGCGCCAGCAGCTTGGGAGGTAGCGGGCCTGGCGGGGAGCTGTTTTTT. Protein: CASSLGGSGPGGELFF. The whole variable domain, remainder taken from reference TRBV5-1 and TRBJ2-2, is KAGVTQTPRYLIKTRGQQVTLSCSPISGHRSVSWYQQTPGQGLQFLFEYFSETQRNKGNFPGRFSGRQFSNSRSEMNVSTLELGDSALYLCASSLGGSGPGGELFFGEGSRLTVL.

This chain uses TRBV28 with TRBJ1-1; D is uncertain. CDR3 length: 15 amino acids. The V gene lost 7 bases and the J gene lost 1 base, with 16 bases spanning the gap. Germline V gives CDR1 MDHEN, CDR2 SYDVKM. CDR3 sequence (DNA): TGTGCCAGCAACACCCCGGGAGGAAAGAACACTGAAGCTTTCTTT. Translating it yields CASNTPGGKNTEAFF.

The CDR3 bases are TGTGCCAGCAGCGACGGCCGGGACAGACCTACAGATACGCAGTATTTT. This translates into CASSDGRDRPTDTQYF. V and J are TRBV5-4 and TRBJ2-3; 7 nucleotides align to TRBD1. The CDR3 runs 16 residues. After removal of 4 bases from V and 3 bases from J, the junction contained 11 bases not matched to a gene. CDR1 and CDR2 from the germline V gene are SGHNT and YYREEE (reference sequence). Full variable domain (outside the CDR3, taken from reference TRBV5-4 and TRBJ2-3): ETGVTQSPTHLIKTRGQQVTLRCSSQSGHNTVSWYQQALGQGPQFIFQYYREEENGRGNFPPRFSGLQFPNYSSELNVNALELDDSALYLCASSDGRDRPTDTQYFGPGTRLTVL.

The chain couples TRBV12-5 to TRBJ2-7; 7 nucleotides line up with TRBD2. The trim removed 0 bases at V and 3 bases at J, leaving 8 bases unmatched. Germline CDR1 LGHNT, CDR2 FRNRAP. The CDR3 is 16 residues long. The CDR3 loop is CASGLVWLAEIYEQYF. The DNA for the CDR3 is TGTGCTAGTGGTTTGGTATGGCTAGCGGAGATCTACGAGCAGTACTTC.

The chain is built from TRBV6-1 and TRBJ2-5; no definite D call. Germline assignment: CDR1 MNHNS and CDR2 SASEGT. V lost 1 base and J lost 5, with 11 bases in between. The length of the CDR3 is 14 residues. The CDR3, as DNA: TGTGCCAGCAGTGAAGTCATAGTGGGGGAGACCCAGTACTTC. This gives the protein CASSEVIVGETQYF.

As for this clone: Other DNA sequences within the sample encode an identical CDR3. This chain's CDR3 is CASSLEGGTDTQYF. The DNA of the CDR3 is TGTGCCAGCAGCTTAGAGGGGGGCACAGATACGCAGTATTTT. The chain uses TRBV7-3 and TRBJ2-3; possibly TRBD1 for D (6 bases). The CDR3 runs to 14 residues. From germline, CDR1 is SGHTA and CDR2 FQGTGA. With 2 bases removed from V and 1 base from J, the gap between germline ends came to 7 bases.

The genes are TRBV6-6 and TRBJ2-3; unclear D gene. Germline V gene lookup returns CDR1 MNHNY and CDR2 SVGAGI (reference sequence). V dropped 5 bases and J dropped 1 base, with 10 bases sitting between them. The CDR3 consists of 14 residues. CDR3 loop: CASSPTTGTDTQYF. CDR3 DNA: TGTGCCAGCAGTCCCACCACAGGCACAGATACGCAGTATTTT.

CDR3: CASSLQGPGYTF. The CDR3 nucleotides read TGTGCCAGCAGCTTACAGGGGCCTGGCTACACCTTC. The V gene is TRBV7-9, the J gene TRBJ1-2, with D perhaps matching TRBD1 (6 bases). Germline CDR1 SEHNR, CDR2 FQNEAQ (reference sequence). The CDR3 length is 12 residues. Trimming removed 2 bases at V and 7 bases at J, with 8 bases between.

This chain joins TRBV11-3 and TRBJ2-3; D is possibly TRBD2 (6 bases). The V gene's germline CDR1 is SGHNT and CDR2 YENEEA. The V gene lost 0 bases and the J gene lost 6 bases, with 13 bases spanning the gap. The CDR3 extends over 15 amino acids. CDR3 DNA: TGTGCCAGCAGCTTAGAGGGGACTGGGGGGGATACGCAGTATTTT. Encoded protein: CASSLEGTGGDTQYF. The full variable domain, completed using reference TRBV11-3 and TRBJ2-3, is EAGVVQSPRYKIIEKKQPVAFWCNPISGHNTLYWYLQNLGQGPELLIRYENEEAVDDSQLPKDRFSAERLKGVDSTLKIQPAELGDSAVYLCASSLEGTGGDTQYFGPGTRLTVL.

J is TRBJ2-7 and V is TRBV10-3; D might be TRBD2 (5 bases). The length of the CDR3 is 18 residues. With 0 bases removed from V and 2 bases from J, the gap between germline ends came to 20 bases. Germline CDR1 and CDR2: ENHRY and SYGVKD. CDR3 sequence reads: CAISESLTTPHGAYEQYF. DNA for the CDR3: TGTGCCATCAGTGAGTCGCTAACTACACCCCACGGGGCCTACGAGCAGTACTTC.

The genes are TRBV7-2 and TRBJ2-7; D call uncertain. Germline V lookup: CDR1 SGHTA, CDR2 FQGNSA. V was cut by 0 bases and J by 2 bases, with 11 bases left in between. The CDR3 is made up of 15 amino acids. Here the CDR3 reads CASSLAKAVAYEQYF. The CDR3 DNA is TGTGCCAGCAGCTTAGCGAAGGCAGTAGCCTACGAGCAGTACTTC.

The V gene is TRBV27, the J gene TRBJ1-4, with 7 bases identical to TRBD1. V shed 5 bases and J 5 bases; nucleotides not matched to a gene: 5. This CDR3 has 14 amino acids. The germline gives CDR1 MNHEY, CDR2 SMNVEV (reference sequence). DNA of the CDR3: TGTGCCAGCAGTGCGCCGGGACAGAATGAAAAACTGTTTTTT. Translation: CASSAPGQNEKLFF.

The J gene is TRBJ2-5, the V gene TRBV5-1; 10 nucleotides line up with TRBD1. The trim removed 4 bases at V and 1 base at J, leaving 7 bases unmatched. From germline, CDR1 is SGHRS and CDR2 YFSETQ. The CDR3 covers 16 residues. DNA of the CDR3: TGCGCCAGCAGCCCGACCGGGACAGGGGCCCAAGAGACCCAGTACTTC. As protein: CASSPTGTGAQETQYF. The variable domain in full, with the rest retrieved from reference TRBV5-1 and TRBJ2-5, is KAGVTQTPRYLIKTRGQQVTLSCSPISGHRSVSWYQQTPGQGLQFLFEYFSETQRNKGNFPGRFSGRQFSNSRSEMNVSTLELGDSALYLCASSPTGTGAQETQYFGPGTRLLVL.

This clone has only one observation. V usage is TRBV18 and J usage is TRBJ2-7, with 7 bases identical to TRBD1. Germline CDR1 reads KGHSH; CDR2 reads LQKENI. V lost 5 bases and J lost 0; bases outside the gene matches: 4. The CDR3 is 14 amino acids. The CDR3 here is CASSVGTASYEQYF. CDR3 bases: TGTGCCAGCTCAGTCGGGACAGCCTCCTACGAGCAGTACTTC.

The rearrangement joins TRBV11-2 to TRBJ2-7, with unresolved D. Germline V gives CDR1 SGHAT, CDR2 FQNNGV. The CDR3 is 15 amino acids. V was shortened by 4 bases and J by 0 bases, with 13 bases between the two germline ends. CDR3 bases: TGTGCCAGCAGCTCCGGTAGGCACCCCTCCTACGAGCAGTACTTC. Translation: CASSSGRHPSYEQYF.

The V gene is TRBV7-3, the J gene TRBJ2-2; TRBD1 matches at 9 bases. The CDR3 extends over 18 amino acids. V lost 5 bases, J lost 2 bases, and 12 bases stayed unmatched. Germline V gene data show CDR1 as SGHTA and CDR2 as FQGTGA. The CDR3 nucleotides read TGTGCCAGCAGCCTTACCCCAGGACAGGGGCGCAACACCGGGGAGCTGTTTTTT. It codes for CASSLTPGQGRNTGELFF.

The chain carries TRBV5-1 and TRBJ2-1; 8 bases match TRBD1. Germline V gives CDR1 SGHRS, CDR2 YFSETQ. The CDR3 has 15 residues. The J segment lost 5 bases and the V segment lost 0 bases, leaving 4 bases of the junction unmatched. The CDR3 here is CASSLARGLDNEQFF. CDR3 in DNA: TGCGCCAGCAGCTTGGCCAGGGGGCTCGACAATGAGCAGTTCTTC. Looking up the rest from reference TRBV5-1 and TRBJ2-1 gives the full variable domain: KAGVTQTPRYLIKTRGQQVTLSCSPISGHRSVSWYQQTPGQGLQFLFEYFSETQRNKGNFPGRFSGRQFSNSRSEMNVSTLELGDSALYLCASSLARGLDNEQFFGPGTRLTVL.

This clone was seen a single time. The J gene is TRBJ1-4, the V gene TRBV9; D gene ambiguous. V lost 0 bases and J lost 0, with 18 bases in between. Germline V gene sequence: CDR1 SGDLS, CDR2 YYNGEE. There are 19 residues in the CDR3. The CDR3 DNA reads as TGTGCCAGCAGCGTAGGAAGCCAACGTGGGCGGTCAACTAATGAAAAACTGTTTTTT. Amino acids: CASSVGSQRGRSTNEKLFF.

To note about this clone: The junction and the germline gene differ at one end; a read error may be behind it. The genes are TRBV28 and TRBJ2-1; 10 bases fit TRBD1. CDR3 size: 14 residues. Germline CDR1 and CDR2: MDHEN and SYDVKM. The CDR3 spells CASSWDRGYNEQFF. The CDR3 nucleotides read TGTGCCAGTAGTTGGGACAGGGGTTACAATGAGCAGTTCTTC.

The chain links TRBV9 to TRBJ2-7; 10 bases align to TRBD2. The V gene end was trimmed by 0 bases and the J gene end by 3 bases; junction bases not matched to a gene: 3. Germline V gene sequence: CDR1 SGDLS, CDR2 YYNGEE. The CDR3 is 15 residues long. This CDR3 is CASSVASGSHYEQYF. CDR3 coding DNA: TGTGCCAGCAGCGTAGCTAGCGGGAGCCACTACGAGCAGTACTTC.

This clone was seen more than once but under ten times. DNA for the CDR3: TGTGCCTGGAGGGTGGGGGGACGCACTGAAGCTTTCTTT. This codes for CAWRVGGRTEAFF. This chain links TRBV30 with TRBJ1-1; TRBD1 is a possible D gene (5 bases). This CDR3 contains 13 residues. The germline gives CDR1 GTSNPN, CDR2 SVGIG (reference sequence). V lost 3 bases to trimming and J lost 4 bases, with 12 bases between them.

The V gene is TRBV9, the J gene TRBJ2-3, with 11 bases lining up with TRBD2. V lost 3 bases, J lost 1 base, and 4 bases stayed unmatched. The length of the CDR3 is 16 residues. The germline CDR1 and CDR2 sequences are SGDLS and YYNGEE. The CDR3 is CASSGLAGGRTDTQYF. The DNA of the CDR3 is TGTGCCAGCAGCGGCTTAGCGGGAGGGCGCACAGATACGCAGTATTTT.

This rearrangement joins TRBV7-2 to TRBJ2-4; TRBD1 aligns across 10 bases. From germline, CDR1 is SGHTA and CDR2 FQGNSA. The CDR3 loop spans 15 amino acids. With V trimmed by 5 bases and J by 7 bases, 8 bases remained unmatched. CDR3 bases: TGTGCCAGCAGCAAGTGGGGACAGGGGACGAACATTCAGTACTTC. Residues: CASSKWGQGTNIQYF.

The rearrangement uses TRBV5-4 and TRBJ2-7; D gene unclear. The CDR3 has 14 amino acids. The V and J ends lost 9 bases and 0 bases respectively, with 16 bases between them. Per the germline V gene, CDR1 is SGHNT and CDR2 is YYREEE (reference sequence). In DNA form, the CDR3 reads TGTGCCACCGGTAAAGCCGAAAGCTCCTACGAGCAGTACTTC. Protein sequence: CATGKAESSYEQYF. The full variable domain, its missing parts supplied by reference TRBV5-4 and TRBJ2-7, is ETGVTQSPTHLIKTRGQQVTLRCSSQSGHNTVSWYQQALGQGPQFIFQYYREEENGRGNFPPRFSGLQFPNYSSELNVNALELDDSALYLCATGKAESSYEQYFGPGTRLTVT.

The V and J genes are TRBV5-1 and TRBJ1-2; D unclear. Per the germline V gene, CDR1 is SGHRS and CDR2 is YFSETQ. Trimming pared 1 base from V and 8 bases from J, leaving 18 bases between. CDR3 size: 15 residues. The chain's CDR3 is CASSLIPGGGAGYTF. As DNA, the CDR3 is TGCGCCAGCAGCTTGATTCCAGGAGGCGGTGCGGGCTACACCTTC.

This clone occurred once. This chain uses TRBV18 with TRBJ2-7; the D call may be TRBD1 or TRBD2 (5 bases each). Trimming removed 5 bases from V and 2 bases from J, with 16 bases in between. The germline CDR1 and CDR2 sequences are KGHSH and LQKENI. The CDR3 has 15 residues. The CDR3 bases are TGTGCCAGCTCAGCAACCGGGACGTTTACCTACGAGCAGTACTTC. Its protein is CASSATGTFTYEQYF.

The table lists this clone with a count of one. This specimen includes other DNA sequences encoding the same CDR3. The rearrangement joins TRBV29-1 to TRBJ2-3, with D perhaps TRBD1 (5 bases). With 4 bases removed from V and 3 bases from J, the gap between germline ends came to 11 bases. Per the germline V gene, CDR1 is SQVTM and CDR2 is ANQGSEA. The CDR3 loop spans 13 amino acids. CDR3 sequence reads: CSVAGLVTDTQYF. The CDR3 bases are TGCAGCGTTGCAGGGCTTGTGACAGATACGCAGTATTTT.

This chain joins TRBV5-6 and TRBJ2-1, with 9 bases lining up with TRBD2. The CDR3 is made up of 17 amino acids. Per the germline V gene, CDR1 is SGHDT and CDR2 is YYEEEE. V lost 4 bases, J lost 0 bases, and 8 bases stayed unmatched. CDR3 sequence reads: CASSLYSGRSSYNEQFF. CDR3 bases: TGTGCCAGCAGCCTCTATAGCGGGAGAAGCTCCTACAATGAGCAGTTCTTC.

For this clone: Other DNA sequences in this sample translate to the same CDR3. The V and J genes are TRBV6-5 and TRBJ1-3; D gene uncertain. The CDR3 sequence is 14 residues long. CDR1 and CDR2 (germline): MNHEY, SVGAGI. Trimming cost V 0 bases and J 3 bases, with 6 bases left between them. The CDR3 coding sequence is TGTGCCAGCAGTTACTCAGGGAGTGGAAACACCATATATTTT. Amino acids: CASSYSGSGNTIYF.